Listed below are T cell receptor beta chains from one sample, sequenced in a study of cytomegalovirus exposure and HLA in healthy donors. Clones were read by immunoSEQ multiplex PCR, and TCRdb kept only the in-frame ones, dropping some. The data show around 150,000 clones, nearly 80% seen once. The sequenced material came from PBMCs. Every receptor here comes from a woman in her fifties or sixties in good health and CMV-seropositive. The CDR3 runs from the conserved cysteine through the conserved F or W. D genes are given only for firm matches. Size values are once, few and many counts, or a class for expanded clones, and some rows have none.

>.|.|TRBV30|TRBJ2-3
CAWSVNTDTQYF
TGTGCCTGGAGTGTTAACACAGATACGCAGTATTTT
>.|.|TRBV4-3|TRBJ1-4
CASSPSGNTGGFEKLFF
TGCGCCAGCAGCCCATCCGGTAACACGGGGGGCTTTGAAAAACTGTTTTTT
>.|.|TRBV29-1|TRBJ1-1
CSVGVGGTAFF
TGCAGCGTGGGGGTGGGGGGTACGGCTTTCTTT
>.|TRBD1|TRBV5-4|TRBJ1-1
CASSLPRQGNTEAFF
TGTGCCAGCAGCTTACCAAGACAGGGGAACACTGAAGCTTTCTTT
>many|TRBD1|TRBV6-1|TRBJ2-6
CASSAGQGDYMANVLTF
TGTGCCAGCAGTGCTGGACAGGGGGATTATATGGCCAACGTCCTGACTTTC
>.|TRBD1|TRBV2|TRBJ1-5
CASSPTGGGNQPQHF
TGTGCCAGCAGTCCGACAGGGGGCGGCAATCAGCCCCAGCATTTT
>.|TRBD1|TRBV7-8|TRBJ1-4
CASSQWARGADEKLFF
TGTGCCAGCAGCCAATGGGCCAGGGGGGCGGATGAAAAACTGTTTTTT
>.|TRBD2|TRBV5-1|TRBJ2-1
CATSLRAVAGGPYNEQFF
TGCGCCACCAGTCTGAGGGCAGTCGCGGGGGGGCCCTACAATGAGCAGTTCTTC
>.|TRBD1|TRBV28|TRBJ1-5
CASSGGQTHQPQHF
TGTGCCAGCAGCGGGGGACAGACCCATCAGCCCCAGCATTTT
>.|TRBD1|TRBV5-1|TRBJ2-2
CASSLDRGGRGELFF
TGCGCCAGCAGCTTGGACAGGGGTGGAAGAGGGGAGCTGTTTTTT
>.|.|TRBV10-3|TRBJ2-1
CAISEVDGEQFF
TGTGCCATCAGTGAGGTTGACGGGGAGCAGTTCTTC
>.|.|TRBV5-1|TRBJ2-7
CASSPRTATYEQYF
TGCGCCAGCAGCCCTAGGACAGCCACCTACGAGCAGTACTTC
>.|TRBD2|TRBV6-5|TRBJ2-5
CASRALAGDQETQYF
TGTGCCAGCAGGGCCCTAGCGGGGGACCAAGAGACCCAGTACTTC